The 10 T cell receptor beta chains in this list originate from one sample, sequenced in a study of cytomegalovirus exposure and HLA in healthy donors. This table comes from immunoSEQ multiplex PCR, and its TCRdb copy is limited to in-frame clones, with some not included. The data hold about 120,000 clones, with around nine tenths observed a single time. Material for sequencing was PBMCs. The origin of the receptors is a woman aged 18 to 35 in good health and CMV-seropositive.

This chain links TRBV2 with TRBJ2-5, with D possibly being TRBD2 (5 bases). The germline V gene has CDR1 SNHLY and CDR2 FYNNEI. The V end lost 4 bases, the J end lost 2 bases, and 11 bases lay between the germline ends. This CDR3 has 14 amino acids. The CDR3 nucleotides are TGTGCCAGCAGTGGTGAACGACTACAAGAGACCCAGTACTTC. Encoded protein: CASSGERLQETQYF. Drawing the rest from reference TRBV2 and TRBJ2-5, the complete variable domain is EPEVTQTPSHQVTQMGQEVILRCVPISNHLYFYWYRQILGQKVEFLVSFYNNEISEKSEIFDDQFSVERPDGSNFTLKIRSTKLEDSAMYFCASSGERLQETQYFGPGTRLLVL.

This chain connects TRBV5-8 to TRBJ2-2; maybe TRBD2 (5 bases). The ends were cut back, 2 bases at V and 6 bases at J, with 14 bases in the middle. The CDR3 has 15 residues. In germline, CDR1 is SGHTS, CDR2 YDEGEE. The CDR3 DNA reads TGTGCCAGCAGCTTTAGTCCAGGAGGACCCGGGGAGCTGTTTTTT. Protein: CASSFSPGGPGELFF.

This clone was counted a few times. The rearrangement joins TRBV5-5 to TRBJ1-1; no firm D call. V gave up 1 base and J gave up 0 bases, with 10 bases separating them. CDR1 SGHKS and CDR2 YYEKEE come from the germline V gene (reference sequence). The CDR3 has 15 amino acids. The chain's CDR3 is CASSLSHTMNTEAFF. In nucleotides, the CDR3 is TGTGCCAGCAGCTTGTCGCACACCATGAACACTGAAGCTTTCTTT.

This sequence joins TRBV12-5 and TRBJ1-2; TRBD1 matches at 12 bases. V gave up 7 bases and J gave up 6 bases; unmatched junction bases: 9. Germline CDR1 reads LGHNT; CDR2 reads FRNRAP. The CDR3 runs 15 residues. The chain's CDR3 is CASARDRGRFDGYTF. For the CDR3, the DNA is TGTGCTAGTGCTCGGGACAGGGGGCGTTTCGATGGCTACACCTTC.

The rearrangement uses TRBV4-1 and TRBJ2-1; perhaps TRBD1 as D (6 bases). Trimming pared 0 bases from V and 4 bases from J, leaving 22 bases between. The germline CDR1 and CDR2 sequences are MGHRA and YSYEKL. The CDR3 runs to 19 residues. CDR3 nucleotide sequence: TGCGCCAGCAGCCAAGATGGATCTTACAGGGTGATGGGATACAATGAGCAGTTCTTC. It specifies CASSQDGSYRVMGYNEQFF.

This clone came up once. CDR3 loop: CASSPPDRNYGYTF. The CDR3 nucleotides read TGTGCCAGCTCACCCCCGGACAGGAACTATGGCTACACCTTC. V gene TRBV18 combines with J gene TRBJ1-2; 7 bases line up with TRBD1. With 3 bases clipped from V and 2 bases from J, the junction kept 3 bases outside the gene matches. From germline, CDR1 is KGHSH and CDR2 LQKENI. The CDR3 totals 14 residues.

The chain has TRBV4-3 and TRBJ2-7, with TRBD2 identical over 8 bases. The germline gives CDR1 LGHNA, CDR2 YSLEER. Unmatched junction bases numbered 10, after V lost 0 bases and J lost 6 bases. The CDR3 spans 16 residues. The CDR3 here is CASSQDDQREFSEQYF. CDR3 DNA sequence: TGCGCCAGCAGCCAAGATGACCAGCGGGAGTTCTCCGAGCAGTACTTC.

This clone has only one observation. The chain is built from TRBV5-4 and TRBJ2-1, with TRBD2 identical over 10 bases. Trimming took 6 bases from V and 10 from J; bases not matched to a gene: 7. This CDR3 is built from 13 residues. Germline V gene lookup returns CDR1 SGHNT and CDR2 YYREEE (reference sequence). CDR3 region: CASNLPSGGEQFF. For the CDR3, the DNA is TGTGCCAGCAACCTCCCTAGCGGGGGCGAGCAGTTCTTC. Complete variable domain (other parts from reference TRBV5-4 and TRBJ2-1): ETGVTQSPTHLIKTRGQQVTLRCSSQSGHNTVSWYQQALGQGPQFIFQYYREEENGRGNFPPRFSGLQFPNYSSELNVNALELDDSALYLCASNLPSGGEQFFGPGTRLTVL.

This sequence joins TRBV30 and TRBJ1-1; D may be TRBD1 (6 bases). CDR3 size: 12 residues. Germline V lookup: CDR1 GTSNPN, CDR2 SVGIG (reference sequence). The ends were cut back, 4 bases at V and 0 bases at J, with 6 bases in the middle. The CDR3 coding sequence is TGTGCCTGGAACAGGGTGAACACTGAAGCTTTCTTT. Its protein product is CAWNRVNTEAFF.

This chain uses TRBV18 with TRBJ1-1; TRBD1 might be the D (6 bases). Per the germline V gene, CDR1 is KGHSH and CDR2 is LQKENI. V lost 6 bases and J 4 bases, leaving 15 bases between the germline ends. The CDR3 consists of 14 residues. The CDR3 DNA sequence: TGTGCCAGCTCCTCACAGGGCGTATCCACTGAAGCTTTCTTT. This encodes CASSSQGVSTEAFF.